Following are 20 T cell receptor beta chains from one sample sequenced in a study of shared clonotypes between healthy human individuals (dated by TCRdb to 2020 to 2022). The library was built by means of the immunoSEQ multiplex PCR assay. In TCRdb, the immuneACCESS table is reduced to in-frame sequences with V and J assigned. These tables do not hold every clone; where another copy was compared, an unresolved V gene accounts for under half, and the others remain unexplained. This sample gives over 700,000 clones in total; just under 75% of them show up just once. The ten largest clones capture approximately 1.7% of the sample. Sequencing was performed on memory CD4+ T cells sorted from blood. The intended sense of this specimen's cell subset or site label: CD45RA-negative fraction. The receptors originated from a woman aged 30 to 39 in good health.

V usage is TRBV7-9 and J usage is TRBJ1-5; perhaps TRBD1 as D (5 bases). CDR1 SEHNR and CDR2 FQNEAQ come from the germline V gene (reference sequence). V was clipped by 1 base and J by 10 bases, with 14 bases between them. The CDR3 length is 14 residues. The CDR3 protein is CASSLVGGREPQHF. For the CDR3, the DNA is TGTGCCAGCAGCTTAGTGGGGGGAAGGGAACCCCAGCATTTT. The whole variable domain, remainder taken from reference TRBV7-9 and TRBJ1-5, is DTGVSQNPRHKITKRGQNVTFRCDPISEHNRLYWYRQTLGQGPEFLTYFQNEAQLEKSRLLSDRFSAERPKGSFSTLEIQRTEQGDSAMYLCASSLVGGREPQHFGDGTRLSIL.

This clone was recorded only once. The gene calls are TRBV4-1 and TRBJ2-3, with D tentatively TRBD2 (6 bases). The CDR3 contains 14 residues. Germline V lookup: CDR1 MGHRA, CDR2 YSYEKL. The germline V and J ends were trimmed by 6 bases and 2 bases, with 12 bases remaining between them. CDR3 bases: TGCGCCAGCAGTTATCCGGGGGTCACAGATACGCAGTATTTT. Translating gives CASSYPGVTDTQYF.

The chain employs TRBV9 and TRBJ1-4, with 9 bases matching TRBD1. The CDR3 spans 15 residues. The V and J ends lost 1 base and 6 bases, in that order; junction bases with no gene match: 4. Germline CDR1 reads SGDLS; CDR2 reads YYNGEE. This CDR3 is CASSVKTGGDEKLFF. CDR3 nucleotide sequence: TGTGCCAGCAGCGTAAAAACAGGGGGCGATGAAAAACTGTTTTTT.

This chain uses TRBV21-1 with TRBJ2-7; the D call of TRBD2 is as the table states it, not checked on the DNA. TRBV21-1 is noted as a pseudogene. The CDR3 spans 15 residues. The CDR3 spells CASSKSTSSSYEQYF. The CDR3 region has the DNA TGTGCCAGCAGCAAAAGTACTTCGAGCTCCTACGAGCAGTACTTC.

J is TRBJ2-7 and V is TRBV19; 8 bases align to TRBD1. Germline V gives CDR1 LNHDA, CDR2 SQIVND (reference sequence). The trim removed 5 bases at V and 2 bases at J, leaving 8 bases unmatched. CDR3 length: 15 residues. The CDR3 DNA sequence: TGTGCCAGTAGTCCCTTCGCACAGGGGGCCTACGAGCAGTACTTC. Translated, it gives CASSPFAQGAYEQYF. Full variable domain (rest looked up from reference TRBV19 and TRBJ2-7): DGGITQSPKYLFRKEGQNVTLSCEQNLNHDAMYWYRQDPGQGLRLIYYSQIVNDFQKGDIAEGYSVSREKKESFPLTVTSAQKNPTAFYLCASSPFAQGAYEQYFGPGTRLTVT.

This chain's CDR3 is CATIMGTGGYNEQFF. CDR3 bases: TGTGCCACAATTATGGGGACAGGGGGCTACAATGAGCAGTTCTTC. The V call is TRBV2, the J call TRBJ2-1, with TRBD1 matching 11 bases. Per germline, CDR1 SNHLY and CDR2 FYNNEI. The CDR3 has 15 residues. The J segment lost 3 bases and the V segment lost 10 bases, leaving 8 bases of the junction unmatched.

Only a few counts were recorded for this clone. Other DNA variants within this sample encode the same CDR3. The rearrangement joins TRBV6-5 to TRBJ1-1, with TRBD1 as a possible D gene (6 bases). Between the trimmed V and J ends, which lost 6 bases and 7 bases, there was a span of 12 bases. In germline, CDR1 is MNHEY, CDR2 SVGAGI. The CDR3 length is 12 residues. The DNA for the CDR3 is TGTGCCAGCAGCTCTCAGGGGCTTGAAGCTTTCTTT. It specifies CASSSQGLEAFF.

This rearrangement joins TRBV19 to TRBJ2-1; D not resolved. Germline V gives CDR1 LNHDA, CDR2 SQIVND (reference sequence). The CDR3 runs to 16 residues. V lost 9 bases, J lost 3 bases, and 21 bases lay in between. This chain's CDR3 is CASRPFAASLYNEQFF. The CDR3 region has the DNA TGTGCCAGCCGCCCCTTTGCAGCGAGCCTCTACAATGAGCAGTTCTTC.

This rearrangement joins TRBV28 to TRBJ1-1; D is perhaps TRBD1 (6 bases). CDR3 size: 16 residues. Germline V lookup: CDR1 MDHEN, CDR2 SYDVKM. V shed 3 bases and J shed 1 base, with 15 bases lying between them. For the CDR3, the DNA is TGTGCCAGCAGTTTGTTTTACGGGGGCTCGAACACTGAAGCTTTCTTT. Amino acid sequence: CASSLFYGGSNTEAFF.

The sample holds many counts of this clone. The chain links TRBV9 to TRBJ2-3; D remains unclear. Looked up from germline, CDR1 is SGDLS and CDR2 is YYNGEE. This CDR3 comprises 14 residues. V lost 4 bases, J lost 3 bases, and 12 bases lay in between. The CDR3 is CASSPQVRTDTQYF. The CDR3 DNA reads TGTGCCAGCAGCCCCCAGGTTAGAACAGATACGCAGTATTTT.

The chain links TRBV12-5 to TRBJ1-2; a possible D gene is TRBD1 (5 bases). The CDR3 runs to 15 residues. The V end lost 1 base, the J end lost 8 bases, and 17 bases lay between the germline ends. CDR1 LGHNT and CDR2 FRNRAP come from the germline V gene. The CDR3 reads CASGLASGGRGGYTF. CDR3 DNA: TGTGCTAGTGGTTTGGCTAGCGGGGGTCGAGGAGGCTACACCTTC.

The chain uses TRBV7-9 and TRBJ2-5, with 11 bases fitting TRBD2. V shed 5 bases and J 1 base; nucleotides not matched to a gene: 6. Germline CDR1 SEHNR, CDR2 FQNEAQ (reference sequence). The CDR3 spans 16 residues. The CDR3 reads CASSPWLAGGQETQYF. The CDR3 bases are TGTGCCAGCAGCCCGTGGCTAGCGGGGGGCCAAGAGACCCAGTACTTC.

The chain joins TRBV9 to TRBJ2-3; D unclear. V was trimmed by 3 bases and J by 5 bases, leaving 7 bases between them. The germline gives CDR1 SGDLS, CDR2 YYNGEE. The CDR3 is 12 residues long. DNA for the CDR3: TGTGCCAGCAGCGAGTCCGGAGATACGCAGTATTTT. Protein product: CASSESGDTQYF.

The rearrangement uses TRBV28 and TRBJ2-5, with D perhaps TRBD1 (6 bases). The CDR3 is made up of 15 amino acids. CDR1 is MDHEN, CDR2 SYDVKM, per germline. Trimming removed 7 bases from V and 5 bases from J, with 20 bases in between. For the CDR3, the DNA is TGTGCCAGCATCCATATGGGGGCGGGTAGGGAGACCCAGTACTTC. This translates into CASIHMGAGRETQYF.

This clone turned up a few times. The chain joins TRBV2 to TRBJ1-2; D is unclear. CDR1 is SNHLY and CDR2 is FYNNEI in the germline V gene. The CDR3 extends over 13 amino acids. Trimming removed 4 bases from V and 7 bases from J, with 13 bases in between. CDR3 sequence reads: CASSVRGRSGYTF. The CDR3, as DNA: TGTGCCAGCAGTGTTAGAGGGCGGAGTGGCTACACCTTC.

The chain links TRBV5-1 to TRBJ2-1; tentatively, D is TRBD1 or TRBD2 (5 bases each). The V end lost 4 bases, the J end lost 10 bases, and 21 bases lay between the germline ends. The CDR3 totals 15 residues. Germline V gives CDR1 SGHRS, CDR2 YFSETQ. CDR3 nucleotides: TGCGCCAGCAGCAAAATCGACGGGACCGTCAGCGAGCAGTTCTTC. Protein sequence: CASSKIDGTVSEQFF.

The chain recombines TRBV6-1 with TRBJ2-1, with D perhaps matching TRBD2 (6 bases). From germline, CDR1 is MNHNS and CDR2 SASEGT. Trimming stripped 1 base from V and 8 bases from J, with 12 bases between. The CDR3 runs to 14 residues. The CDR3 protein is CASSEEERVHEQFF. In DNA form, the CDR3 reads TGTGCCAGCAGTGAAGAGGAGCGGGTCCATGAGCAGTTCTTC.

This clone has only one observation. The chain recombines TRBV23-1 with TRBJ1-6; unclear D gene. TRBV23-1 falls under the ORF class, with uncertain function. CDR3 size: 17 residues. Trimming took 1 base from V and 0 from J, leaving 10 bases between them. The CDR3 coding sequence is TGCGCCAGCAGTCAATGGCAGGCTGACTCCTATAATTCACCCCTCCACTTT. Protein: CASSQWQADSYNSPLHF.

Ten or more counts support this clone. This chain uses TRBV6-5 with TRBJ1-1, with 7 bases identical to TRBD1. CDR1 is MNHEY, CDR2 SVGAGI, per germline. The ends lost 4 bases at V and 11 bases at J; junction bases unmatched: 13. There are 14 residues in the CDR3. CDR3 region: CASSLQGQVSSAFF. The DNA for the CDR3 is TGTGCCAGCAGTTTACAGGGGCAGGTGTCGTCGGCTTTCTTT.

This clone appeared a single time. Other DNA sequences within the sample encode an identical CDR3. The rearrangement joins TRBV29-1 to TRBJ2-5; D possibly corresponds to TRBD2 (5 bases). This CDR3 has 12 residues. Germline values: CDR1 SQVTM, CDR2 ANQGSEA. V lost 4 bases to trimming and J lost 2 bases, with 8 bases between them. The CDR3 nucleotides read TGCAGCGTTGGGACTCCTCAAGAGACCCAGTACTTC. Residues: CSVGTPQETQYF.